This T cell receptor (beta chain) was found in a study of blood T cell repertoires in COVID-19. TCRdb keeps only in-frame clones here, not all; method: immunoSEQ multiplex PCR. Of about 240,000 clones in the sample, approximately 90% are singletons; the top ten hold about 9.3%. The CDR3 consists of 18 residues. V lost 3 bases, J lost 1 base, and 20 bases lay in between. Germline V lookup: CDR1 LNHDA, CDR2 SQIVND (reference sequence). J is TRBJ2-3 and V is TRBV19; a possible D gene is TRBD2 (5 bases). Material for sequencing was PBMCs or T cells enriched from blood (not recorded which). This receptor was identified in a man in his forties who had recovered from COVID-19. CDR3: CASSIGLAARVGTDTQYF. DNA of the CDR3: TGTGCCAGTAGTATTGGGTTAGCAGCGAGGGTGGGCACAGATACGCAGTATTTT. The full variable domain, completed using reference TRBV19 and TRBJ2-3, is DGGITQSPKYLFRKEGQNVTLSCEQNLNHDAMYWYRQDPGQGLRLIYYSQIVNDFQKGDIAEGYSVSREKKESFPLTVTSAQKNPTAFYLCASSIGLAARVGTDTQYFGPGTRLTVL.